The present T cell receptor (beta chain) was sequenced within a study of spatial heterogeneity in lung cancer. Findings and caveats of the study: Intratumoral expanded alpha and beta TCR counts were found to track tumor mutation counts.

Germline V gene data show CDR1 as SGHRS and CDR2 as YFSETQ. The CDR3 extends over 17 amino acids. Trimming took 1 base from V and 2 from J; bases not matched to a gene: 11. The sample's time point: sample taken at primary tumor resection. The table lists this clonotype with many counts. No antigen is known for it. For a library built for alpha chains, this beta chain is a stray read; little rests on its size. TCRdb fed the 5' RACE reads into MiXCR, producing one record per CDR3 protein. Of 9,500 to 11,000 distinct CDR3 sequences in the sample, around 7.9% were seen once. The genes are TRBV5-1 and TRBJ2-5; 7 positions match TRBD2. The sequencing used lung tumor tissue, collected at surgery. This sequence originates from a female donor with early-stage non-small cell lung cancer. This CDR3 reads CASSLNRSGVTQETQYF. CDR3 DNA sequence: TGCGCCAGCAGCTTGAATCGGAGCGGGGTGACACAAGAGACCCAGTACTTC.